These T cell receptor beta chains were read from a single sample in a study of HIV-infected children after antiretroviral therapy interruption. TCRdb reprocessed the 3' RACE reads via MiXCR and lists one record per CDR3 protein. The sample contains 40,000 to 50,000 distinct CDR3 sequences, around 4.5% of which appear only once. Sequencing used CD45RA+ CD4+ T cells from PBMCs, pooled from several time points, obtained from a donor given antiretroviral therapy, either interrupted or continuous. The receptors were gathered from a pool of human donors with HIV. CDR3s include the opening cysteine and the closing phenylalanine or tryptophan. The order of the fields is V gene, clone size, D gene, J gene, CDR3 protein, CDR3 DNA. D genes are given only for firm matches. Not every row has a clone size; where given, it reads once, few, many or a size class.

>TRBV11-1|many|.|TRBJ2-2
CASSSQGYYTGELFF
TGTGCCAGCAGCTCCCAGGGCTACTACACCGGGGAGCTGTTTTTT
>TRBV9|many|TRBD2|TRBJ2-3
CASSVSGGVTDTQYF
TGTGCCAGCAGCGTGAGCGGGGGGGTCACAGATACGCAGTATTTT
>TRBV28|few|TRBD1|TRBJ2-1
CASSFRWGQGASEQFF
TGTGCCAGCAGTTTCCGTTGGGGACAGGGGGCGAGTGAGCAGTTCTTC
>TRBV7-8|many|TRBD1|TRBJ2-5
CASSRTGVETQYF
TGTGCCAGCAGCAGGACAGGGGTGGAGACCCAGTACTTC
>TRBV4-1|many|TRBD2|TRBJ2-7
CASSQESSGGWREQYF
TGCGCCAGCAGCCAAGAGTCAAGCGGGGGTTGGAGGGAGCAGTACTTC
>TRBV29-1|.|TRBD2|TRBJ2-1
CSALTSGLAGGEQFF
TGCAGCGCCCTGACATCGGGACTAGCGGGGGGGGAGCAGTTCTTC
>TRBV6-6|many|TRBD1|TRBJ1-2
CASSGDSRGPNYGYTF
TGTGCCAGCAGTGGGGACAGTAGGGGCCCGAACTATGGCTACACCTTC
>TRBV11-2|many|.|TRBJ2-1
CASSSPGGTYNEQFF
TGTGCCAGCAGCTCGCCCGGGGGTACCTACAATGAGCAGTTCTTC
>TRBV28|many|.|TRBJ1-3
CASSLQGKRNTIYF
TGTGCCAGCAGTCTTCAGGGAAAAAGAAACACCATATATTTT
>TRBV28|.|TRBD1|TRBJ2-2
CASFEGGAGTGELFF
TGTGCCAGCTTCGAAGGGGGCGCCGGCACCGGGGAGCTGTTTTTT
>TRBV11-1|many|TRBD1|TRBJ2-5
CASSLGQGASKTQYF
TGTGCCAGCAGCCTAGGACAGGGAGCTTCGAAGACCCAGTACTTC